The next 13 T cell receptor beta chains were all read from a single sample in a study of T-cell memory formation after mild COVID-19. Via MiXCR, TCRdb re-called the 5' RACE reads, giving one row per CDR3 protein. In the table there are about 270,000 distinct CDR3 sequences, around 17% of which are singletons. Material for sequencing was PBMCs or a T cell subset sorted from them (not recorded which). The receptors stem from a man aged 18 to 30 who had mild COVID-19 (a few samples of this study predate the infection). Cell type and time point are not known.

This clonotype was seen a few times. The chain has TRBV5-1 and TRBJ1-1; D is possibly TRBD1 (5 bases). This CDR3 is 14 amino acids long. Germline values: CDR1 SGHRS, CDR2 YFSETQ. V was pared by 0 bases and J by 1 base, with 7 bases between. The CDR3, as DNA: TGCGCCAGCAGCTTGGTGGGGGAGAACACTGAAGCTTTCTTT. It codes for CASSLVGENTEAFF.

This clonotype was detected a few times. V and J are TRBV4-2 and TRBJ2-1; 11 bases fit TRBD2. The germline gives CDR1 LGHNA, CDR2 YNFKEQ. CDR3 size: 16 residues. Germline trimming cut 4 bases from V and 7 bases from J; bases unmatched to any gene: 9. DNA for the CDR3: TGTGCCAGCAGCCGCGATCTAGCGGGGGGATGGAATGAGCAGTTCTTC. Protein: CASSRDLAGGWNEQFF.

The chain joins TRBV7-2 to TRBJ2-3; 13 bases match TRBD2. Germline V lookup: CDR1 SGHTA, CDR2 FQGNSA. The CDR3 has 18 amino acids. Germline trimming cut 1 base from V and 2 bases from J; bases unmatched to any gene: 6. CDR3 in amino acids: CASSLENGLAGATDTQYF. In DNA form, the CDR3 reads TGTGCCAGCAGCTTAGAGAATGGACTAGCGGGGGCCACAGATACGCAGTATTTT.

This rearrangement joins TRBV20-1 to TRBJ2-6; possibly TRBD1 for D (6 bases). Deletions cut 3 bases from V and 0 bases from J, with 12 bases between. Germline V lookup: CDR1 DFQATT, CDR2 SNEGSKA (reference sequence). The CDR3 consists of 16 residues. The CDR3 region has the DNA TGCAGTGCTAGGTCAACAGGGCGCTCTGGGGCCAACGTCCTGACTTTC. It specifies CSARSTGRSGANVLTF.

A few counts support this clonotype. V and J are TRBV24-1 and TRBJ2-3; 7 positions agree with TRBD2. CDR1 and CDR2 from the germline V gene are KGHDR and SFDVKD. V trimming: 1 base; J trimming: 2 bases; junction bases outside the gene matches: 2. This CDR3 contains 15 residues. CDR3 bases: TGTGCCACCAGTGATTTTGCGGGGGACACAGATACGCAGTATTTT. Its protein product is CATSDFAGDTDTQYF.

This clonotype came up a few times. CDR3 in DNA: TGTGCCAGCAGCCCTTGGACTAGCGGACCAGAGACCCAGTACTTC. It translates to CASSPWTSGPETQYF. The chain recombines TRBV6-2 or TRBV6-3 with TRBJ2-5; TRBD2 agrees at 10 bases. Trimming at V came to 6 bases and at J to 4 bases, leaving 8 bases not matched to a gene. Germline values: CDR1 MNHEY, CDR2 SVGEGT. This CDR3 is 15 amino acids long.

This clonotype was picked up a small number of times. The V call is TRBV3-1, the J call TRBJ1-5; D is undetermined. The CDR3 sequence is 14 residues long. Trimming shortened V by 1 base and J by 1 base, and 5 bases separated the two germline ends. Germline V CDR1 and CDR2: LGHDT, YNNKEL (reference sequence). The CDR3 is CASSQAVSNQPQHF. In nucleotides, the CDR3 is TGTGCCAGCAGCCAAGCAGTAAGCAATCAGCCCCAGCATTTT.

This clonotype appeared a few times. V gene TRBV10-3 combines with J gene TRBJ2-7; D is possibly TRBD2 (6 bases). Germline-derived CDR1 and CDR2 are ENHRY and SYGVKD. This CDR3 spans 14 amino acids. Between the trimmed V and J ends, which lost 4 bases and 3 bases, there was a span of 13 bases. The CDR3 bases are TGTGCCATCAGTGTGGGAGGTGCGGGCTACGAGCAGTACGTC. Translating it yields CAISVGGAGYEQYV.

The chain combines TRBV12-3 or TRBV12-4 with TRBJ2-5; 8 bases map to TRBD2. This CDR3 is 13 amino acids long. With 7 bases clipped from V and 5 bases from J, the junction kept 6 bases outside the gene matches. CDR3 bases: TGTGCCAGCACCCCGCGGGGGGTCGAGACCCAGTACTTC. It translates to CASTPRGVETQYF.

The chain uses TRBV6-5 and TRBJ1-5; D is uncertain. Trimming took 0 bases from V and 6 from J, leaving 12 bases between them. Germline values: CDR1 MNHEY, CDR2 SVGAGI. The CDR3 consists of 15 residues. CDR3 amino acids: CASSYSRWARQPQHF. DNA for the CDR3: TGTGCCAGCAGTTACTCGAGGTGGGCGCGTCAGCCCCAGCATTTT.

The V gene is TRBV7-2, the J gene TRBJ2-5; a weak D match, TRBD1 (6 bases). Germline lookup yields CDR1 SGHTA and CDR2 FQGNSA. Trimming removed 0 bases at V and 5 bases at J, with 13 bases between. The CDR3 sequence is 15 residues long. The CDR3 spells CASSLAYRVVETQYF. CDR3 DNA sequence: TGTGCCAGCAGCTTAGCCTACAGGGTGGTGGAGACCCAGTACTTC.

This clonotype was recorded a few times. The chain uses TRBV20-1 and TRBJ2-7, with a tentative D call TRBD1 (5 bases). This CDR3 is built from 14 residues. Between the trimmed V and J ends, which lost 0 bases and 4 bases, there was a span of 13 bases. Germline V gene sequence: CDR1 DFQATT, CDR2 SNEGSKA (reference sequence). This chain's CDR3 is CSARDRMGHYEQYF. CDR3 in DNA: TGCAGTGCTAGAGATCGGATGGGGCATTACGAGCAGTACTTC.

This chain joins TRBV2 and TRBJ1-5; 7 bases agree with TRBD1. The CDR3 spans 14 residues. Germline CDR1 SNHLY, CDR2 FYNNEI. J gave up 2 bases and V 9 bases, and 7 bases lay outside the gene matches. DNA of the CDR3: TGTGCCAGTCAAGGACAGGAACGCAATCAGCCCCAGCATTTT. Translating it yields CASQGQERNQPQHF.